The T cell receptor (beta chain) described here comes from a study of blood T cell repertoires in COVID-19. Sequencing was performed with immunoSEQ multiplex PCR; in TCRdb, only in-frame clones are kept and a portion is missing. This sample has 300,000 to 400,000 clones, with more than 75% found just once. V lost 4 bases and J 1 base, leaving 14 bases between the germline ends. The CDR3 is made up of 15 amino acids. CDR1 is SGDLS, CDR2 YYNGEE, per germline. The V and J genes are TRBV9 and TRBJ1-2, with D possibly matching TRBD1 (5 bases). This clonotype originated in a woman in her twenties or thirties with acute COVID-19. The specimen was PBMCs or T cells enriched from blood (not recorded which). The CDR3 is CASSFDSSFNYGYTF. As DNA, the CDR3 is TGTGCCAGCAGCTTCGACAGTAGCTTTAACTATGGCTACACCTTC.